Listed below are T cell receptor beta chains from one sample, sequenced in a study of T cell responses to AZD1222 COVID-19 vaccine. TCRdb's copy holds only in-frame clones and misses some; the assay was immunoSEQ multiplex PCR. Among approximately 110,000 clones listed, over 80% were seen once. The sequenced sample was peripheral blood, obtained on day 0 of AZD1222 vaccination. The receptors were sampled from an adult in good health. CDR3s include the opening cysteine and the closing phenylalanine or tryptophan. The D gene is left open where the match is weak. Clone sizes are given selectively: once, few, many, or a class where the clone is expanded.

D: NA
size: NA
V: TRBV10-1
J: TRBJ1-1
CDR3: CASSEDSHTEAFF
DNA: TGCGCCAGCAGTGAGGACAGCCACACTGAAGCTTTCTTT

D: TRBD1
size: NA
V: TRBV5-1
J: TRBJ2-3
CDR3: CASSLGTGSSTDTQYF
DNA: TGCGCCAGCAGCTTGGGGACAGGCTCTAGCACAGATACGCAGTATTTT

D: TRBD1
size: NA
V: TRBV2
J: TRBJ1-2
CDR3: CASSGTGGNYGYTF
DNA: TGTGCCAGCTCCGGGACAGGGGGAAACTATGGCTACACCTTC

D: NA
size: NA
V: TRBV12-5
J: TRBJ1-1
CDR3: CASGGQKNTEAFF
DNA: TGTGCTAGTGGGGGGCAAAAGAACACTGAAGCTTTCTTT

D: NA
size: NA
V: TRBV19
J: TRBJ1-5
CDR3: CASSMLISNQPQHF
DNA: TGTGCCAGTAGTATGTTAATAAGCAATCAGCCCCAGCATTTT

D: NA
size: NA
V: TRBV19
J: TRBJ1-5
CDR3: CASKEGVGNQPQHF
DNA: TGTGCCAGTAAGGAGGGGGTGGGCAATCAGCCCCAGCATTTT

D: NA
size: NA
V: TRBV7-2
J: TRBJ1-2
CDR3: CASSLSGNTYGYTF
DNA: TGTGCCAGCAGCTTATCGGGGAACACCTATGGCTACACCTTC

D: NA
size: NA
V: TRBV10-3
J: TRBJ1-1
CDR3: CAISELEEWTEAFF
DNA: TGTGCCATCAGTGAGTTGGAGGAGTGGACTGAAGCTTTCTTT

D: NA
size: NA
V: TRBV28
J: TRBJ1-5
CDR3: CASSFSRIYSNQPQHF
DNA: TGTGCCAGCAGTTTCAGCAGGATCTATAGCAATCAGCCCCAGCATTTT

D: TRBD1
size: NA
V: TRBV12-5
J: TRBJ1-5
CDR3: CASGLGTGFSQPQHF
DNA: TGTGCTAGTGGTTTGGGGACAGGGTTCAGTCAGCCCCAGCATTTT

D: TRBD2
size: NA
V: TRBV2
J: TRBJ2-3
CDR3: CASSGPSGLIGYSTDTQYF
DNA: TGTGCCAGCAGTGGACCTAGCGGGTTGATTGGGTATAGCACAGATACGCAGTATTTT

D: NA
size: NA
V: TRBV5-1
J: TRBJ1-4
CDR3: CASSVGLNEKLFF
DNA: TGCGCCAGCAGTGTCGGGCTGAATGAAAAACTGTTTTTT

D: NA
size: NA
V: TRBV10-1
J: TRBJ2-3
CDR3: CASSEGGSDTQYF
DNA: TGCGCCAGCAGTGAGGGCGGCTCAGATACGCAGTATTTT

D: NA
size: NA
V: TRBV5-4
J: TRBJ2-2
CDR3: CASSLPGTPGELFF
DNA: TGTGCCAGCAGCTTGCCGGGGACACCGGGGGAGCTGTTTTTT

D: NA
size: NA
V: TRBV12-3/TRBV12-4
J: TRBJ1-6
CDR3: CASSRVRDSPLHF
DNA: TGTGCCAGCAGTCGCGTCAGGGACTCACCCCTCCACTTT

D: NA
size: NA
V: TRBV9
J: TRBJ1-1
CDR3: CASSVGRATSTEAFF
DNA: TGTGCCAGCAGCGTAGGCCGGGCCACGAGCACTGAAGCTTTCTTT

D: TRBD2
size: NA
V: TRBV7-2
J: TRBJ2-7
CDR3: CASSSTSSGGFDEQYF
DNA: TGTGCCAGCAGCTCCACCTCTAGCGGGGGTTTCGACGAGCAGTACTTC

D: NA
size: NA
V: TRBV4-1
J: TRBJ1-4
CDR3: CASSQDQLGAGQRKLFF
DNA: TGCGCCAGCAGCCAAGATCAGTTGGGAGCAGGGCAAAGGAAACTGTTTTTT

D: NA
size: NA
V: TRBV7-7
J: TRBJ2-3
CDR3: CASSPTRGADTQYF
DNA: TGTGCCAGCAGCCCTACTCGCGGGGCAGATACGCAGTATTTT

D: TRBD1
size: NA
V: TRBV6-1
J: TRBJ2-7
CDR3: CASTLSGQGRYEQYF
DNA: TGTGCCAGCACCCTAAGTGGACAGGGACGGTACGAGCAGTACTTC

D: NA
size: NA
V: TRBV24-1
J: TRBJ1-2
CDR3: CATSASDRFHGYTF
DNA: TGTGCCACCAGTGCCTCCGACAGATTCCATGGCTACACCTTC

D: NA
size: few
V: TRBV7-2
J: TRBJ2-3
CDR3: CASSPGASSDTQYF
DNA: TGTGCCAGCAGCCCAGGGGCTTCATCAGATACGCAGTATTTT

D: NA
size: NA
V: TRBV15
J: TRBJ1-3
CDR3: CATANRAAGNTIYF
DNA: TGTGCCACCGCTAACAGGGCGGCGGGAAACACCATATATTTT

D: TRBD2
size: NA
V: TRBV30
J: TRBJ2-6
CDR3: CAWSEAGRAGANVLTF
DNA: TGTGCCTGGAGTGAAGCGGGACGGGCCGGGGCCAACGTCCTGACTTTC

D: NA
size: NA
V: TRBV30
J: TRBJ1-4
CDR3: CAWKAGSRELFF
DNA: TGTGCCTGGAAAGCGGGGTCGAGAGAACTGTTTTTT

D: TRBD1
size: NA
V: TRBV6-5
J: TRBJ1-2
CDR3: CASSYSPGQVGGYTF
DNA: TGTGCCAGCAGTTACTCCCCGGGACAGGTCGGGGGCTACACCTTC

D: TRBD1
size: few
V: TRBV6-5
J: TRBJ1-2
CDR3: CASRDRGGYTF
DNA: TGTGCCAGCAGGGACAGGGGCGGCTACACCTTC

D: NA
size: NA
V: TRBV9
J: TRBJ1-3
CDR3: CASSVQSSGNTIYF
DNA: TGTGCCAGCAGCGTACAAAGCTCTGGAAACACCATATATTTT

D: NA
size: NA
V: TRBV2
J: TRBJ1-1
CDR3: CASTPGQLNTEAFF
DNA: TGTGCCAGCACCCCTGGCCAGCTGAACACTGAAGCTTTCTTT

D: NA
size: NA
V: TRBV27
J: TRBJ2-1
CDR3: CASSTQRNNEQFF
DNA: TGTGCCAGCAGTACCCAACGGAACAATGAGCAGTTCTTC

D: TRBD1
size: NA
V: TRBV10-3
J: TRBJ1-3
CDR3: CAISEYVLRDSSGNTIYF
DNA: TGTGCCATCAGTGAGTACGTGTTGCGGGACAGCTCTGGAAACACCATATATTTT

D: NA
size: NA
V: TRBV5-1
J: TRBJ2-7
CDR3: CASSRGAGGAYEQYF
DNA: TGCGCCAGCAGCAGGGGGGCTGGGGGCGCGTACGAGCAGTACTTC

D: TRBD1
size: NA
V: TRBV11-1
J: TRBJ2-7
CDR3: CASSLGGQGGNYEQYF
DNA: TGTGCCAGCAGCTTAGGAGGACAGGGAGGTAACTACGAGCAGTACTTC